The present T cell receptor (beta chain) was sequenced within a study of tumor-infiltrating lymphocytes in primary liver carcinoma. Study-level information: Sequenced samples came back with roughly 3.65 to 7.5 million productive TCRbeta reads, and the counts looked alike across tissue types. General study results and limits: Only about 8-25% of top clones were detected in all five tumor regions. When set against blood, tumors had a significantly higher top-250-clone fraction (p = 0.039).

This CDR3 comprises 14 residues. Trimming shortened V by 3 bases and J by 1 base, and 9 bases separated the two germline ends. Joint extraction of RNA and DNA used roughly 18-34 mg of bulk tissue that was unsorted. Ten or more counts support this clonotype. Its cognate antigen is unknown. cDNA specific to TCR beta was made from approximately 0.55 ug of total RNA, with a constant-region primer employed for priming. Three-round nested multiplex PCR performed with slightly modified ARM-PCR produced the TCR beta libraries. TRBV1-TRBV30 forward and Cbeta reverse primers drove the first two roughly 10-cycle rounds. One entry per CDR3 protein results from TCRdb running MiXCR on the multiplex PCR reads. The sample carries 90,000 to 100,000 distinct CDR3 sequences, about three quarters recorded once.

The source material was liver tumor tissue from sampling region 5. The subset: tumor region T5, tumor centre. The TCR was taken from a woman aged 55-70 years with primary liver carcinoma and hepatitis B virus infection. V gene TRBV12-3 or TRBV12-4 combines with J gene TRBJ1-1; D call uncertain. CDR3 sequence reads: CASSFIRQNTEAFF. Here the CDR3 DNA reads TGTGCCAGCAGTTTTATTCGGCAGAACACTGAAGCTTTCTTT.